Each of the 15 T cell receptor beta chains below was sequenced from the same sample in a study of T cell repertoires in cytomegalovirus infection. MiXCR, applied by TCRdb to the reads, yields one record per CDR3 protein. The data show about 160,000 distinct CDR3 sequences, less than 25% seen once. These receptors are not linked to any known antigen. Sequenced here: CD8+ T cells from cultured PBMCs, sampled from culture after CMV antigen stimulation. The source is a human donor in good health (CMV status not recorded). Some clones in this sample may be carry-over from other donors' samples.

The genes are TRBV4-1 and TRBJ2-3, with TRBD2 matching over 10 bases. This CDR3 spans 17 amino acids. CDR1 MGHRA and CDR2 YSYEKL come from the germline V gene. J lost 2 bases, V lost 0 bases, and 5 bases had no gene match. CDR3 nucleotide sequence: TGCGCCAGCAGCCAAGATCCAGCGGGGGGGCCCACAGATACGCAGTATTTT. Protein product: CASSQDPAGGPTDTQYF.

The rearrangement uses TRBV28 and TRBJ2-2; D possibly corresponds to TRBD2 (6 bases). This CDR3 has 16 amino acids. Germline CDR1 and CDR2: MDHEN and SYDVKM. V shed 5 bases and J shed 4 bases, with 17 bases lying between them. The CDR3 reads CASSVAGLRGTGELFF. DNA for the CDR3: TGTGCCAGCAGTGTGGCGGGGCTACGGGGCACCGGGGAGCTGTTTTTT.

This clonotype was recorded a few times. V gene TRBV7-2 combines with J gene TRBJ1-1; no definite D call. CDR3 length equals 14 residues. Trimming removed 3 bases at V and 3 bases at J, with 11 bases between. Germline values: CDR1 SGHTA, CDR2 FQGNSA. CDR3 residues: CASSLTERYTEAFF. As DNA, the CDR3 is TGTGCCAGCAGCTTGACCGAGAGGTACACTGAAGCTTTCTTT. Supplemented by reference TRBV7-2 and TRBJ1-1, the full variable domain reads GAGVSQSPSNKVTEKGKDVELRCDPISGHTALYWYRQSLGQGLEFLIYFQGNSAPDKSGLPSDRFSAERTGGSVSTLTIQRTQQEDSAVYLCASSLTERYTEAFFGQGTRLTVV.

This clonotype has just a few counts. The rearrangement joins TRBV7-8 to TRBJ2-5; D not certain. Germline CDR1 reads SGHVS; CDR2 reads FQNEAQ. The CDR3 totals 13 residues. Trimming shortened V by 3 bases and J by 2 bases, and 7 bases separated the two germline ends. In DNA, the CDR3 is TGTGCCAGCAGCTTTCGACTTCAAGAGACCCAGTACTTC. The encoded protein is CASSFRLQETQYF.

The chain uses TRBV7-9 and TRBJ2-7, with unresolved D. The CDR3 loop spans 14 amino acids. Germline lookup yields CDR1 SEHNR and CDR2 FQNEAQ (reference sequence). The ends were cut back, 1 base at V and 7 bases at J, with 14 bases in the middle. The CDR3, as DNA: TGTGCCAGCAGCTTAGAGATGGCAGCTCTTGAGCAGTACTTC. Protein sequence: CASSLEMAALEQYF.

The rearrangement uses TRBV4-3 and TRBJ1-2; 8 bases fit TRBD1. The trim removed 5 bases at V and 4 bases at J, leaving 6 bases unmatched. In germline, CDR1 is LGHNA, CDR2 YSLEER. The CDR3 consists of 14 residues. The CDR3 nucleotides are TGCGCCAGCAGCGCAGACAGGGGTCCCTATGGCTACACCTTC. It translates to CASSADRGPYGYTF.

This clonotype was picked up a small number of times. The V call is TRBV7-9, the J call TRBJ2-3; 7 bases match TRBD1. CDR1 and CDR2 (germline): SEHNR, FQNEAQ (reference sequence). The length of the CDR3 is 17 residues. V lost 5 bases, J lost 0 bases, and 11 bases stayed unmatched. CDR3 DNA: TGTGCCAGCAGCCGGTCTCTGATGGGACAGAGCACAGATACGCAGTATTTT. This sequence encodes CASSRSLMGQSTDTQYF.

This chain links TRBV25-1 with TRBJ2-7; 7 nucleotides agree with TRBD1. Germline assignment: CDR1 MGHDK and CDR2 SYGVNS. CDR3 length equals 14 residues. V shed 0 bases and J 6 bases; nucleotides not matched to a gene: 5. CDR3 sequence reads: CASSEYEGGREQYF. The CDR3 bases are TGTGCCAGCAGTGAATATGAAGGGGGCCGCGAGCAGTACTTC.

This clonotype was seen just once. The CDR3 sequence: CASSFTEYNEQFF. The CDR3 region has the DNA TGTGCCAGCAGCTTCACGGAGTACAATGAGCAGTTCTTC. The chain uses TRBV7-6 and TRBJ2-1; D gene uncertain. Germline V gene data show CDR1 as SGHVS and CDR2 as FNYEAQ. The CDR3 runs 13 residues. Between the trimmed V and J ends, which lost 3 bases and 4 bases, there was a span of 7 bases.

The gene calls are TRBV7-2 and TRBJ2-7; 12 bases fit TRBD2. This CDR3 is built from 17 residues. Germline V gene sequence: CDR1 SGHTA, CDR2 FQGNSA. V lost 5 bases to trimming and J lost 4 bases; unmatched junction nucleotides: 12. As DNA, the CDR3 is TGTGCCAGCAGCACCCCACTAGCGGGGGGCTTCTTTTACGAGCAGTACTTC. It encodes CASSTPLAGGFFYEQYF. Combining the CDR3 with reference TRBV7-2 and TRBJ2-7 gives the whole variable domain GAGVSQSPSNKVTEKGKDVELRCDPISGHTALYWYRQSLGQGLEFLIYFQGNSAPDKSGLPSDRFSAERTGGSVSTLTIQRTQQEDSAVYLCASSTPLAGGFFYEQYFGPGTRLTVT.

The sample holds a few counts of this clonotype. The chain recombines TRBV7-2 with TRBJ2-7; TRBD2 aligns across 8 bases. Germline assignment: CDR1 SGHTA and CDR2 FQGNSA. The CDR3 is made up of 14 amino acids. J lost 2 bases, V lost 5 bases, and 5 bases had no gene match. The CDR3 region is CASSPSLAAYEQYF. The CDR3 DNA reads as TGTGCCAGCAGCCCGTCACTAGCGGCCTACGAGCAGTACTTC.

This clonotype was found a few times. V and J are TRBV29-1 and TRBJ1-2, with TRBD1 matching over 8 bases. The CDR3 extends over 12 amino acids. V gave up 5 bases and J gave up 7 bases; unmatched junction bases: 6. Germline CDR1 SQVTM, CDR2 ANQGSEA. The CDR3 sequence: CSVPSGGPGYTF. As DNA, the CDR3 is TGCAGCGTTCCTTCAGGGGGCCCTGGCTACACCTTC.

In its sample, this clonotype was seen a few times. The chain has TRBV7-2 and TRBJ2-3; the D is unclear. The germline V and J ends were trimmed by 1 base and 1 base, with 9 bases remaining between them. CDR3 length: 15 amino acids. CDR1 is SGHTA, CDR2 FQGNSA, per germline. CDR3 DNA sequence: TGTGCCAGCAGCTTAGACTCCGGTGGCACAGATACGCAGTATTTT. The encoded protein is CASSLDSGGTDTQYF.

The chain uses TRBV7-9 and TRBJ1-1, with unresolved D. Germline-derived CDR1 and CDR2 are SEHNR and FQNEAQ (reference sequence). The CDR3 is made up of 13 amino acids. The ends were cut back, 2 bases at V and 4 bases at J, with 8 bases in the middle. The DNA for the CDR3 is TGTGCCAGCAGCTTACCAGGAGGCACTGAAGCTTTCTTT. Translated: CASSLPGGTEAFF. The variable domain in full, completed from reference TRBV7-9 and TRBJ1-1, reads DTGVSQNPRHKITKRGQNVTFRCDPISEHNRLYWYRQTLGQGPEFLTYFQNEAQLEKSRLLSDRFSAERPKGSFSTLEIQRTEQGDSAMYLCASSLPGGTEAFFGQGTRLTVV.

This clonotype was recorded a few times. V gene TRBV15 combines with J gene TRBJ1-5, with D unclear. Trimming removed 4 bases at V and 0 bases at J, with 10 bases between. The CDR3 runs 15 residues. In germline, CDR1 is LNHNV, CDR2 YYDKDF (reference sequence). The CDR3 loop is CATSISGSSNQPQHF. CDR3 sequence (DNA): TGTGCCACCAGCATCTCTGGGAGTAGCAATCAGCCCCAGCATTTT.